This T cell receptor beta chain is from a study of cytotoxic CD8 clonotypes in ibrutinib-treated CLL. Across the whole study: Responses comprised approximately 25 partial and 2 complete; at median roughly 66 months, 14 remained remitted and roughly twelve progressed.

Profiled with immunoSEQ multiplex PCR; TCRdb holds only in-frame clones, not every one. Of hundreds of thousands of clones in the sample, around three quarters were seen once. CDR3 length equals 15 residues. The sample consisted of PBMCs, taken after 24 months of ibrutinib treatment. The V gene is TRBV21-1, the J gene TRBJ2-7; no check of the table's D call, TRBD2, against the DNA was made. TRBV21-1 is marked as a pseudogene. This clonotype was obtained from a human donor with chronic lymphocytic leukemia. CDR3 in amino acids: CASSGQRRTNYEQYF. The CDR3 nucleotides are TGTGCCAGCAGCGGCCAGCGGCGGACTAACTACGAGCAGTACTTC.